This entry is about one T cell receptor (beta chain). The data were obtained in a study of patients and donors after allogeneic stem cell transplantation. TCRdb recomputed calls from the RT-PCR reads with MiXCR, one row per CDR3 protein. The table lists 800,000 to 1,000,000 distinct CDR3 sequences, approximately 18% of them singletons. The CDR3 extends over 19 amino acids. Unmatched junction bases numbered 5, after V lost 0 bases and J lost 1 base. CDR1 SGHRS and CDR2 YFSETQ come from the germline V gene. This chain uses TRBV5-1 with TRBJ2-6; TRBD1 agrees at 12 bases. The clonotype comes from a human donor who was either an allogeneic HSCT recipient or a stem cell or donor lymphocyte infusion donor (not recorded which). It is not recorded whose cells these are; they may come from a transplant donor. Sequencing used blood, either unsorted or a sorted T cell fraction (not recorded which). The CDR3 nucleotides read TGCGCCAGCAGCTTGGCCGGGACAGGGGGCACTTCTGGGGCCAACGTCCTGACTTTC. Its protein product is CASSLAGTGGTSGANVLTF.